Below, one T cell receptor beta chain is given with its context. The data were produced by immunoSEQ multiplex PCR, yet TCRdb's version contains in-frame clones alone and is incomplete. The data hold 98,000 or so clones, with about 80% observed a single time. These data originate in a study of control samples from healthy donors and cancer patients. The CDR3 has 14 residues. V lost 0 bases and J lost 4, with 7 bases in between. Looked up from germline, CDR1 is SGHRS and CDR2 is YFSETQ. Specimen: blood. The V call is TRBV5-1, the J call TRBJ2-2; D call uncertain. The source is a woman between 25 and 40 years old in good health. The CDR3 region is CASSLADLTGELFF. As DNA, the CDR3 is TGCGCCAGCAGCTTGGCCGATCTCACCGGGGAGCTGTTTTTT.